This T cell receptor (beta chain) was found in a study of T cell responses to AZD1222 COVID-19 vaccine. Study-level results: Donors, mostly white British, included more females; clonal diversity was possibly underestimated. Baseline testing showed seropositivity in only a handful of AZD1222 recipients. Only after the peak T cell response were repertoires sampled.

Details on this clone: As yet, its antigen is unknown.

The CDR3 consists of 12 residues. Trimming took 10 bases from V and 8 from J; bases not matched to a gene: 8. Germline V gene data show CDR1 as KGHDR and CDR2 as SFDVKD. The table came from immunoSEQ multiplex PCR; TCRdb's copy has only in-frame clones and leaves some out. The sample includes 100,000 to 110,000 clones, around nine tenths of them seen just once. This receptor was identified in an adult in good health. This material consisted of peripheral blood, taken on day 0 of AZD1222 vaccination. The V and J genes are TRBV24-1 and TRBJ1-2, with TRBD1 identical over 8 bases. The CDR3 bases are TGTGCCACGCAGGGGGCATCACAAGGCTACACCTTC. Translation: CATQGASQGYTF.